Included here is one T cell receptor (beta chain) sequence, with context. Trimming cost V 0 bases and J 3 bases, with 12 bases left between them. The CDR3 spans 16 residues. Germline loops: CDR1 MNHEY, CDR2 SMNVEV (reference sequence). Generated by immunoSEQ multiplex PCR, the TCRdb table keeps only in-frame clones and is missing some. The repertoire holds tens of thousands of clones, 88% seen once, with 5% to 6.5% in the top ten. The sample is drawn from a study of PD-1 and CTLA-4 blockade in melanoma. The sequences come from CD8+ T cells from peripheral blood, collected from a patient given anti-PD-1 treatment. The genes are TRBV27 and TRBJ2-1, with D possibly being TRBD1 (6 bases). This receptor was identified in a human donor with melanoma. CDR3 residues: CASSLSEGEHYNEQFF. The CDR3 DNA sequence: TGTGCCAGCAGTTTATCTGAGGGGGAACACTACAATGAGCAGTTCTTC.